This TCR beta chain was retrieved from a study of blood T cell repertoires in COVID-19. The table lists this clone with a few counts. Those enrolled in Seattle joined during active infection and were followed longitudinally afterward. Sequenced by immunoSEQ multiplex PCR; TCRdb stores in-frame clones only, minus some. The sample yields a few hundred thousand clones, around 90% seen once. Sample: peripheral blood. This TCR was sampled from a woman aged 55-75 years with COVID-19, enrolled during active disease.

The CDR3 here is CASRARTGNTEAFF. CDR3 coding DNA: TGTGCCAGCAGGGCCAGGACAGGGAACACTGAAGCTTTCTTT. The rearrangement links TRBV6-5 to TRBJ1-1, with 7 bases aligning to TRBD1. Germline lookup yields CDR1 MNHEY and CDR2 SVGAGI. This CDR3 has 14 residues. V was pared by 6 bases and J by 1 base, with 5 bases of the junction left unmatched.